Presented here are 25 T cell receptor beta chains from one specimen sequenced in a study of blood T cell repertoires in COVID-19. Assay: immunoSEQ multiplex PCR; the TCRdb copy retains only in-frame clones and omits some. The sample holds about 220,000 clones, roughly 85% seen once. The sequencing input was peripheral blood. These receptor sequences come from a woman in her 70s with COVID-19, enrolled during active disease.

Here the CDR3 reads CASRPTGIHEQYF. The CDR3 DNA sequence: TGTGCCAGCAGGCCGACAGGGATACACGAGCAGTACTTC. The V call is TRBV28, the J call TRBJ2-7; 7 bases align to TRBD1. Germline values: CDR1 MDHEN, CDR2 SYDVKM. This CDR3 has 13 residues. The ends lost 6 bases at V and 5 bases at J; junction bases unmatched: 7.

This clone has just a few counts. The chain employs TRBV2 and TRBJ1-1; 8 nucleotides align to TRBD1. The CDR3 extends over 15 amino acids. Germline CDR1 is SNHLY and CDR2 is FYNNEI. Losses at the gene ends were 8 bases for V and 4 bases for J; bases not matched to a gene: 12. The CDR3 nucleotides are TGTGCCAGCCCCGCTAGGACAGGGAGAGGCACTGAAGCTTTCTTT. This translates into CASPARTGRGTEAFF.

For this clone: At one end the junction does not follow the germline gene, possibly because of a read error. This chain connects TRBV7-7 to TRBJ1-1; perhaps TRBD1 as D (5 bases). Per the germline V gene, CDR1 is SSHAT and CDR2 is FNYEAQ (reference sequence). This CDR3 contains 12 residues. The CDR3 DNA is TGTGCTAGCAGCCAACAGGATACTGAAGCTTTCTTT. Its translation is CASSQQDTEAFF.

As DNA, the CDR3 is TGTGCCAGCAGCTTAGTACCGGGGGGCGGGTATGGCTACACCTTC. Protein sequence: CASSLVPGGGYGYTF. The rearrangement uses TRBV11-2 and TRBJ1-2, with D possibly being TRBD1 (6 bases). From germline, CDR1 is SGHAT and CDR2 FQNNGV. V lost 1 base to trimming and J lost 5 bases, with 14 bases between them. This CDR3 is built from 15 residues. Drawing the rest from reference TRBV11-2 and TRBJ1-2, the complete variable domain is EAGVAQSPRYKIIEKRQSVAFWCNPISGHATLYWYQQILGQGPKLLIQFQNNGVVDDSQLPKDRFSAERLKGVDSTLKIQPAKLEDSAVYLCASSLVPGGGYGYTFGSGTRLTVV.

The count of this clone is one. The rearrangement uses TRBV11-2 and TRBJ1-1, with 7 bases aligning to TRBD1. CDR3 size: 14 residues. Germline CDR1 is SGHAT and CDR2 is FQNNGV. V dropped 1 base and J dropped 7; count of bases not matched to a gene: 6. DNA of the CDR3: TGTGCCAGCAGCTTAGTCGGACAGGTCTATGAAGCTTTCTTT. The encoded protein is CASSLVGQVYEAFF.

This clone was seen more than once but under ten times. Here the CDR3 DNA reads TGTGCCAGCAGGACTTATGGCTACGAGCAGTACTTC. Protein: CASRTYGYEQYF. V and J are TRBV6-5 and TRBJ2-7; no definite D call. Germline loops: CDR1 MNHEY, CDR2 SVGAGI. Trimming stripped 6 bases from V and 3 bases from J, with 9 bases between. The length of the CDR3 is 12 residues.

The J gene is TRBJ2-7, the V gene TRBV5-6; possible D gene TRBD2, 7 bases. This CDR3 has 14 amino acids. CDR1 is SGHDT, CDR2 YYEEEE, per germline. Trimming shortened V by 2 bases and J by 4 bases, and 13 bases separated the two germline ends. CDR3: CASSFTGGNYEQYF. DNA of the CDR3: TGTGCCAGCAGCTTTACGGGGGGCAATTACGAGCAGTACTTC.

The chain combines TRBV7-3 with TRBJ2-7, with D unclear. This CDR3 has 13 amino acids. The V and J ends lost 1 base and 2 bases respectively, with 6 bases between them. Germline V CDR1 and CDR2: SGHTA, FQGTGA. The CDR3 loop reads CASSLKPAYEQYF. The CDR3 DNA sequence: TGTGCCAGCAGCTTAAAACCGGCCTACGAGCAGTACTTC.

This chain joins TRBV19 and TRBJ2-1; 13 bases line up with TRBD2. Germline V gene sequence: CDR1 LNHDA, CDR2 SQIVND (reference sequence). The CDR3 is 16 amino acids. The V segment lost 5 bases and the J segment 9 bases; nucleotides outside the gene matches: 10. This chain's CDR3 is CASSSLWTSGSGEQFF. The CDR3 nucleotides are TGTGCCAGTAGTTCGCTATGGACTAGCGGGAGCGGTGAGCAGTTCTTC.

V gene TRBV10-3 combines with J gene TRBJ2-2; TRBD2 might be the D (5 bases). V dropped 6 bases and J dropped 2 bases, with 13 bases sitting between them. Germline V lookup: CDR1 ENHRY, CDR2 SYGVKD. The CDR3 has 15 amino acids. The CDR3 DNA reads as TGTGCCATCAGCTGGACGGGATTCAACACCGGGGAGCTGTTTTTT. Residues: CAISWTGFNTGELFF.

The genes are TRBV4-1 and TRBJ2-7; D not certain. Germline CDR1 and CDR2: MGHRA and YSYEKL. CDR3 length: 14 amino acids. V was shortened by 0 bases and J by 1 base, with 7 bases between the two germline ends. The CDR3 DNA is TGCGCCAGCAGCCAAGAAGTCGGTTCCTACGAGCAGTACTTC. It specifies CASSQEVGSYEQYF.

J is TRBJ2-3 and V is TRBV11-2; D gene unclear. The CDR3 runs 15 residues. Trimming removed 4 bases from V and 0 bases from J, with 11 bases in between. Germline CDR1 is SGHAT and CDR2 is FQNNGV. The CDR3 spells CASSYDSSSTDTQYF. CDR3 DNA: TGTGCCAGCAGCTACGACTCCTCTAGCACAGATACGCAGTATTTT.

As for this clone: Other DNA sequences within the sample encode an identical CDR3. The chain carries TRBV7-9 and TRBJ1-1; D perhaps matches TRBD1 (5 bases). CDR1 SEHNR and CDR2 FQNEAQ come from the germline V gene (reference sequence). Trimming cost V 1 base and J 0 bases, with 12 bases left between them. The CDR3 length is 16 residues. The CDR3 DNA follows: TGTGCCAGCAGCTTAGGGGATAGGGGCCTGAACACTGAAGCTTTCTTT. Translation gives CASSLGDRGLNTEAFF.

The V call is TRBV15, the J call TRBJ2-5; D gene ambiguous. V was pared by 1 base and J by 5 bases, with 8 bases between. In germline, CDR1 is LNHNV, CDR2 YYDKDF (reference sequence). This CDR3 is built from 13 residues. In nucleotides, the CDR3 is TGTGCCACCAGCAGAGCTACGAGCGAGACCCAGTACTTC. Its translation: CATSRATSETQYF.

The chain recombines TRBV5-5 with TRBJ1-4; maybe TRBD1 (5 bases). The CDR3 runs 15 residues. The V gene lost 2 bases and the J gene lost 0 bases, with 8 bases spanning the gap. The germline gives CDR1 SGHKS, CDR2 YYEKEE (reference sequence). The CDR3 loop reads CASSFRQTTNEKLFF. CDR3 coding DNA: TGTGCCAGCAGCTTTAGACAGACAACTAATGAAAAACTGTTTTTT.

The chain combines TRBV5-8 with TRBJ2-2, with TRBD2 matching over 12 bases. The CDR3 sequence is 16 residues long. Germline V gene lookup returns CDR1 SGHTS and CDR2 YDEGEE. Unmatched junction bases numbered 3, after V lost 0 bases and J lost 6 bases. DNA of the CDR3: TGTGCCAGCAGCTTGGGACTAGCGGGAGTATCCGGGGAGCTGTTTTTT. Its translation is CASSLGLAGVSGELFF.

This clone was counted once. The genes are TRBV19 and TRBJ1-5, with D maybe TRBD1 (6 bases). Germline CDR1 is LNHDA and CDR2 is SQIVND (reference sequence). CDR3 length: 17 residues. The V end was cut by 3 bases, the J end by 6 bases, with 21 bases between. CDR3 DNA: TGTGCCAGTAGTATTTGGGCAGGGGAGGGTTTCGGTCAGCCCCAGCATTTT. Its translation: CASSIWAGEGFGQPQHF.

The J gene is TRBJ2-3, the V gene TRBV27; unclear D gene. The CDR3 has 13 amino acids. From germline, CDR1 is MNHEY and CDR2 SMNVEV (reference sequence). V lost 3 bases and J lost 4, with 8 bases in between. CDR3 loop: CASSFIRADTQYF. CDR3 DNA sequence: TGTGCCAGCAGTTTCATCCGCGCAGATACGCAGTATTTT.

This chain connects TRBV11-2 to TRBJ1-4; unclear D gene. V lost 1 base, J lost 8 bases, and 14 bases lay in between. The germline gives CDR1 SGHAT, CDR2 FQNNGV. This CDR3 is 15 amino acids long. CDR3 coding DNA: TGTGCCAGCAGCTTAGGGGGAGAGGCGGGAGAAAAACTGTTTTTT. As protein: CASSLGGEAGEKLFF.

This chain uses TRBV18 with TRBJ1-1, with a tentative D call TRBD1 (6 bases). Deletions cut 3 bases from V and 2 bases from J, with 16 bases between. Germline V gene data show CDR1 as KGHSH and CDR2 as LQKENI. The CDR3 length is 16 residues. The CDR3 nucleotides are TGTGCCAGCTCACCTAATCAGGGAGGGGGAAACACTGAAGCTTTCTTT. This translates into CASSPNQGGGNTEAFF. Full variable domain (missing parts from reference TRBV18 and TRBJ1-1): NAGVMQNPRHLVRRRGQEARLRCSPMKGHSHVYWYRQLPEEGLKFMVYLQKENIIDESGMPKERFSAEFPKEGPSILRIQQVVRGDSAAYFCASSPNQGGGNTEAFFGQGTRLTVV.

The chain uses TRBV15 and TRBJ2-7, with D possibly matching TRBD1 (6 bases). Germline lookup yields CDR1 LNHNV and CDR2 YYDKDF (reference sequence). CDR3 length equals 16 residues. The V end was cut by 0 bases, the J end by 7 bases, with 19 bases between. Here the CDR3 DNA reads TGTGCCACCAGCAGAGATAATCAGGGGAAGGGTTGGGAGCAGTACTTC. This translates into CATSRDNQGKGWEQYF.

V is TRBV19 and J is TRBJ1-5; D is uncertain. CDR3 length equals 15 residues. CDR1 is LNHDA, CDR2 SQIVND, per germline (reference sequence). Trimming pared 3 bases from V and 2 bases from J, leaving 11 bases between. CDR3 residues: CASSIAGNGNQPQHF. In DNA form, the CDR3 reads TGTGCCAGTAGTATTGCCGGGAACGGCAATCAGCCCCAGCATTTT.

This chain connects TRBV2 to TRBJ1-2; the match to TRBD1 covers 8 bases. The length of the CDR3 is 14 residues. Looked up from germline, CDR1 is SNHLY and CDR2 is FYNNEI. Losses at the gene ends were 4 bases for V and 6 bases for J; bases not matched to a gene: 7. The CDR3 here is CASSGTGPYHGYTF. DNA for the CDR3: TGTGCCAGCAGTGGGACAGGGCCCTACCATGGCTACACCTTC.

The chain carries TRBV7-2 and TRBJ2-3; TRBD2 agrees at 7 bases. The CDR3 is 15 amino acids. Germline CDR1 is SGHTA and CDR2 is FQGNSA. V was clipped by 3 bases and J by 3 bases; unmatched bases: 6. The CDR3: CASSLGGSWTDTQYF. The CDR3 nucleotides are TGTGCCAGCAGCTTGGGCGGGAGTTGGACAGATACGCAGTATTTT. Looking up the rest from reference TRBV7-2 and TRBJ2-3 gives the full variable domain: GAGVSQSPSNKVTEKGKDVELRCDPISGHTALYWYRQSLGQGLEFLIYFQGNSAPDKSGLPSDRFSAERTGGSVSTLTIQRTQQEDSAVYLCASSLGGSWTDTQYFGPGTRLTVL.

The rearrangement uses TRBV6-1 and TRBJ1-3; 7 bases match TRBD1. CDR1 is MNHNS and CDR2 is SASEGT in the germline V gene. After removal of 4 bases from V and 0 bases from J, the junction contained 9 bases not matched to a gene. CDR3 length: 17 amino acids. CDR3 coding DNA: TGTGCCAGCAGTGCGTACAGCGACAGGGCCTCTGGAAACACCATATATTTT. Protein product: CASSAYSDRASGNTIYF.